The 23 T cell receptor beta chains below were found in one sample sequenced in a study of OX40 agonist ivuxolimab in advanced cancers. Clones were read by immunoSEQ multiplex PCR, and TCRdb kept only the in-frame ones, dropping some. There are tens of thousands of clones in the sample; around 87% occur only once, and 0.45% to 0.55% lies in the top ten. Here the sequenced sample was CD4+ or CD8+ T cells sorted from blood, taken in a trial of the OX40 agonist ivuxolimab. The receptors originated from an adult with an advanced solid tumor such as melanoma, head and neck, liver or kidney cancer.

This chain connects TRBV5-8 to TRBJ2-7; D possibly matches TRBD1 or TRBD2 (7 bases each). The length of the CDR3 is 15 residues. Looked up from germline, CDR1 is SGHTS and CDR2 is YDEGEE. V lost 4 bases and J 4 bases, leaving 18 bases between the germline ends. In DNA form, the CDR3 reads TGTGCCAGCAGCAAAGGGGGGGACAGCGATTACGAGCAGTACTTC. Its translation is CASSKGGDSDYEQYF.

The chain uses TRBV29-1 and TRBJ2-1, with a tentative D call TRBD1 (7 bases). This CDR3 spans 12 amino acids. Trimming took off 7 bases at V and 7 bases at J, with 14 bases between the two ends. Germline V gene data show CDR1 as SQVTM and CDR2 as ANQGSEA. CDR3 coding DNA: TGCAGCGCCAGGGGGGCCCCAAATGAGCAGTTCTTC. Amino acids: CSARGAPNEQFF.

The chain joins TRBV9 to TRBJ2-3; possibly TRBD1 for D (6 bases). Germline CDR1 is SGDLS and CDR2 is YYNGEE. Trimming stripped 0 bases from V and 2 bases from J, with 10 bases between. The CDR3 has 15 residues. Written as DNA, the CDR3 is TGTGCCAGCAGCGTAGAAGACAGGTCCACAGATACGCAGTATTTT. Protein: CASSVEDRSTDTQYF.

J is TRBJ2-7 and V is TRBV30; tentatively, D is TRBD1 or TRBD2 (5 bases each). Germline V gene lookup returns CDR1 GTSNPN and CDR2 SVGIG (reference sequence). This CDR3 is built from 13 residues. This chain's CDR3 is CAYGLDSGYEQYF. CDR3 DNA sequence: TGTGCTTATGGCCTTGACAGCGGCTACGAGCAGTACTTC.

This chain joins TRBV6-5 and TRBJ2-7; TRBD1 agrees at 9 bases. Trimming removed 1 base from V and 5 bases from J; junction bases left unmatched: 6. The CDR3 runs 15 residues. CDR1 and CDR2 from the germline V gene are MNHEY and SVGAGI. This CDR3 is CASSYFTGGGNEQYF. The CDR3 DNA is TGTGCCAGCAGTTACTTCACAGGGGGCGGAAACGAGCAGTACTTC.

V usage is TRBV4-1 and J usage is TRBJ1-5; 11 bases agree with TRBD1. There are 14 residues in the CDR3. The V gene's germline CDR1 is MGHRA and CDR2 YSYEKL. V lost 6 bases to trimming and J lost 7 bases; unmatched junction nucleotides: 5. The CDR3 nucleotides read TGCGCCAGCAGGGACAGGGGGCGCGGGCAGCCCCAGCATTTT. Translating it yields CASRDRGRGQPQHF.

This sequence joins TRBV14 and TRBJ2-6; D unclear. Trimming pared 6 bases from V and 1 base from J, leaving 10 bases between. This CDR3 has 15 residues. Germline V gives CDR1 SGHDN, CDR2 FVKESK. The CDR3 region is CASSRIRSGANVLTF. CDR3 DNA: TGTGCCAGCAGTCGGATTAGGTCTGGGGCCAACGTCCTGACTTTC.

The chain carries TRBV1 and TRBJ2-5; the tabulated D call, TRBD1, remains unverified against the DNA. TRBV1 has pseudogene status. This CDR3 comprises 18 residues. The CDR3 loop is CTSSQEGLGQPPQETQYF. The CDR3 DNA sequence: TGCACCAGCAGCCAAGAAGGGCTTGGACAGCCGCCTCAAGAGACCCAGTACTTC.

This chain uses TRBV7-9 with TRBJ1-5; no reliable D call. V lost 0 bases to trimming and J lost 5 bases, with 17 bases between them. This CDR3 spans 17 amino acids. Germline CDR1 reads SEHNR; CDR2 reads FQNEAQ (reference sequence). The CDR3, as DNA: TGTGCCAGCAGCTTAGCGGGAATTGACGGAACGGATCAGCCCCAGCATTTT. Translated, it gives CASSLAGIDGTDQPQHF.

The chain couples TRBV5-8 to TRBJ1-5; D gene unclear. This CDR3 contains 13 residues. CDR1 is SGHTS and CDR2 is YDEGEE in the germline V gene. V was trimmed by 4 bases and J by 1 base, leaving 6 bases between them. CDR3 protein: CASSRRSNQPQHF. CDR3 DNA: TGTGCCAGCAGCCGGAGAAGCAATCAGCCCCAGCATTTT.

This clone was observed once. The rearrangement uses TRBV7-8 and TRBJ2-5; perhaps TRBD2 as D (6 bases). Per germline, CDR1 SGHVS and CDR2 FQNEAQ. CDR3 length equals 15 residues. Trimming took 2 bases from V and 2 from J, leaving 12 bases between them. This CDR3 reads CASSLTSLGQETQYF. The DNA for the CDR3 is TGTGCCAGCAGCTTAACTAGCTTGGGGCAAGAGACCCAGTACTTC.

The V call is TRBV4-3, the J call TRBJ2-2; 11 nucleotides agree with TRBD1. The CDR3 runs to 15 residues. The germline V gene encodes CDR1 LGHNA and CDR2 YSLEER. V was pared by 4 bases and J by 5 bases, with 3 bases of the junction left unmatched. This CDR3 is CASSPGTGGTGELFF. CDR3 DNA sequence: TGCGCCAGCAGCCCAGGGACAGGGGGGACCGGGGAGCTGTTTTTT.

The chain joins TRBV2 to TRBJ1-1; 10 bases fit TRBD1. V gave up 7 bases and J gave up 1 base; unmatched junction bases: 6. CDR1 SNHLY and CDR2 FYNNEI come from the germline V gene. The CDR3 length is 15 residues. The CDR3 DNA sequence: TGTGCCAGCACCGGGACAGGGGCACAGAACACTGAAGCTTTCTTT. Its protein product is CASTGTGAQNTEAFF.

The J gene is TRBJ2-3, the V gene TRBV7-2, with no clear D. Germline V gives CDR1 SGHTA, CDR2 FQGNSA. The V end lost 4 bases, the J end lost 9 bases, and 17 bases lay between the germline ends. This CDR3 is 14 amino acids long. The CDR3 DNA sequence: TGTGCCAGCAGCTCCGGGTTCGCCCCTACCACGCAGTATTTT. Its protein product is CASSSGFAPTTQYF.

The V and J genes are TRBV11-2 and TRBJ1-4, with a tentative D call TRBD1 (6 bases). Germline V CDR1 and CDR2: SGHAT, FQNNGV. This CDR3 comprises 12 residues. Trimming shortened V by 4 bases and J by 10 bases, and 10 bases separated the two germline ends. This CDR3 is CASSSDRRKLFF. CDR3 DNA sequence: TGTGCCAGCAGCTCAGACAGGAGAAAACTGTTTTTT.

This sequence joins TRBV27 and TRBJ2-1, with 11 nucleotides matching TRBD1. From germline, CDR1 is MNHEY and CDR2 SMNVEV (reference sequence). This CDR3 comprises 17 residues. Trimming took 1 base from V and 4 from J; bases not matched to a gene: 6. The CDR3 reads CASSLFRGQGAYNEQFF. The DNA for the CDR3 is TGTGCCAGCAGTTTATTCCGCGGACAGGGGGCGTACAATGAGCAGTTCTTC.

V gene TRBV15 combines with J gene TRBJ2-4; D might be TRBD2 (5 bases). Germline CDR1 and CDR2: LNHNV and YYDKDF (reference sequence). V lost 5 bases and J 6 bases, leaving 8 bases between the germline ends. This CDR3 has 12 residues. CDR3 DNA: TGTGCCACCAGCGGAGGCTTAAACATTCAGTACTTC. Its protein is CATSGGLNIQYF.

The CDR3 sequence: CASSWGTSESYEQYF. The CDR3 DNA is TGCGCCAGCAGCTGGGGGACTAGCGAGTCCTACGAGCAGTACTTC. The chain links TRBV5-1 to TRBJ2-7; TRBD2 matches 10 bases. V lost 3 bases, J lost 1 base, and 4 bases stayed unmatched. Germline CDR1 reads SGHRS; CDR2 reads YFSETQ. The CDR3 sequence is 15 residues long. Drawing the rest from reference TRBV5-1 and TRBJ2-7, the complete variable domain is KAGVTQTPRYLIKTRGQQVTLSCSPISGHRSVSWYQQTPGQGLQFLFEYFSETQRNKGNFPGRFSGRQFSNSRSEMNVSTLELGDSALYLCASSWGTSESYEQYFGPGTRLTVT.

V usage is TRBV5-1 and J usage is TRBJ2-1; either TRBD1 or TRBD2 may fit D (7 bases each). CDR1 and CDR2 (germline): SGHRS, YFSETQ. Trimming cost V 5 bases and J 6 bases, with 18 bases left between them. The CDR3 runs 15 residues. In DNA form, the CDR3 reads TGCGCCAGCAGGCGACAGGGAGGGTTAAGCAATGAGCAGTTCTTC. Encoded protein: CASRRQGGLSNEQFF.

The rearrangement joins TRBV4-2 to TRBJ2-7; D remains unclear. Trimming took off 0 bases at V and 7 bases at J, with 19 bases between the two ends. From germline, CDR1 is LGHNA and CDR2 YNFKEQ. This CDR3 is built from 16 residues. The CDR3 region has the DNA TGTGCCAGCAGCCAAGATCTTGGTGGCTATCCCCGAGAGCAGTACTTC. This encodes CASSQDLGGYPREQYF.

CDR3 loop: CASSSSGNTEAFF. In DNA, the CDR3 is TGTGCCAGCTCATCTTCAGGGAACACTGAAGCTTTCTTT. J is TRBJ1-1 and V is TRBV18; D ambiguous. Germline values: CDR1 KGHSH, CDR2 LQKENI. V lost 5 bases, J lost 1 base, and 8 bases lay in between. The CDR3 covers 13 residues.

This chain uses TRBV11-3 with TRBJ2-3; no clear D gene. Trimming took 3 bases from V and 2 from J, leaving 6 bases between them. The CDR3 consists of 13 residues. Per germline, CDR1 SGHNT and CDR2 YENEEA. The CDR3 here is CASSFSVTDTQYF. CDR3 nucleotide sequence: TGTGCCAGCAGCTTCAGCGTCACAGATACGCAGTATTTT.

The CDR3 is CASMRGGNTGELFF. The CDR3 DNA reads as TGCGCCAGCATGAGGGGAGGGAACACCGGGGAGCTGTTTTTT. The chain joins TRBV5-1 to TRBJ2-2, with a weak D call TRBD2 (6 bases). The length of the CDR3 is 14 residues. The V end was cut by 6 bases, the J end by 1 base, with 10 bases between. Germline loops: CDR1 SGHRS, CDR2 YFSETQ.